This TCR beta chain was sequenced during a study of blood T cell repertoires in COVID-19. Study at large: The analysed material was cDNA or gDNA that came from T cells, B-cell-depleted T cells, or PBMCs.

Germline V gene lookup returns CDR1 MDHEN and CDR2 SYDVKM. CDR3 length: 17 residues. The trim removed 6 bases at V and 0 bases at J, leaving 7 bases unmatched. TCRdb keeps only in-frame clones here, not all; method: immunoSEQ multiplex PCR. Among about 55,000 clones listed, about 90% were seen once. This clonotype was sampled from a man in his sixties with active COVID-19. Sequenced sample: peripheral blood. The genes are TRBV28 and TRBJ1-3; 11 bases align to TRBD1. In DNA, the CDR3 is TGTGCCAGCAGCCTTCCTGGGACAGGGGGCTCTGGAAACACCATATATTTT. Translating gives CASSLPGTGGSGNTIYF.